These T cell receptor beta chains were read from a single sample in a study of blood T cells in healthy people across ages. TCRdb used MiXCR to reprocess the 5' RACE reads, holding one entry per CDR3 protein. The sample records fewer than 2 million distinct CDR3 sequences, about 39% being singletons. Material for sequencing was blood. The receptor source for this set is a human donor in good health. CDR3s include the opening cysteine and the closing phenylalanine or tryptophan.

cdr3_aa: CASSLVLGGSIMTNEKLFF
j_call: TRBJ1-4
v_call: TRBV7-2
cdr3_length: 19

cdr3_aa: CASSATSGVSGEQFF
j_call: TRBJ2-1
v_call: TRBV7-8
cdr3_length: 15

cdr3_aa: CAIRGTSGGVTDTQYF
j_call: TRBJ2-3
v_call: TRBV10-3
cdr3_length: 16

cdr3_aa: CASSIWGGLQPQHF
j_call: TRBJ1-5
v_call: TRBV13
cdr3_length: 14

cdr3_aa: CASSLGLAGVYMQYF
j_call: TRBJ2-3
v_call: TRBV12-3/TRBV12-4
cdr3_length: 15

cdr3_aa: CSAGESYEQYF
j_call: TRBJ2-7
v_call: TRBV20-1
cdr3_length: 11

cdr3_aa: CAISGSLREAGQYF
j_call: TRBJ2-3
v_call: TRBV10-3
cdr3_length: 14

cdr3_aa: CSAMPGQPSGETQYF
j_call: TRBJ2-5
v_call: TRBV20-1
cdr3_length: 15

cdr3_aa: CASSQDALSETQYF
j_call: TRBJ2-5
v_call: TRBV4-3
cdr3_length: 14

cdr3_aa: CASSQPRQGGNQPQHF
j_call: TRBJ1-5
v_call: TRBV4-1
cdr3_length: 16

cdr3_aa: CSAAITPYGHTF
j_call: TRBJ1-2
v_call: TRBV20-1
cdr3_length: 12

cdr3_aa: CSARDRRQGWGYTF
j_call: TRBJ1-2
v_call: TRBV20-1
cdr3_length: 14

cdr3_aa: CASSLSPTGYHNEQFF
j_call: TRBJ2-1
v_call: TRBV7-9
cdr3_length: 16

cdr3_aa: CASSQILGVAGGLEQYF
j_call: TRBJ2-4
v_call: TRBV14
cdr3_length: 17

cdr3_aa: CASIPASTDTQYF
j_call: TRBJ2-3
v_call: TRBV28
cdr3_length: 13

cdr3_aa: CASSVVGGSYYNEQFF
j_call: TRBJ2-1
v_call: TRBV9
cdr3_length: 16

cdr3_aa: CASSLGRGSNTGELFF
j_call: TRBJ2-2
v_call: TRBV5-1
cdr3_length: 16

cdr3_aa: CASSWRQQSQYKNTEAFF
j_call: TRBJ1-1
v_call: TRBV5-1
cdr3_length: 18

cdr3_aa: CAISEKSPSSYERYF
j_call: TRBJ2-7
v_call: TRBV10-3
cdr3_length: 15

cdr3_aa: CASSFGQADTQYF
j_call: TRBJ2-3
v_call: TRBV7-2
cdr3_length: 13

cdr3_aa: CARSVQGSGANVLTF
j_call: TRBJ2-6
v_call: TRBV30
cdr3_length: 15

cdr3_aa: CATSDRDTQREDTQYF
j_call: TRBJ2-3
v_call: TRBV24-1
cdr3_length: 16

cdr3_aa: CASSQKAMEGSSAETQYF
j_call: TRBJ2-5
v_call: TRBV25-1
cdr3_length: 18

cdr3_aa: CASSLDPGRYLANYGHTF
j_call: TRBJ1-2
v_call: TRBV5-1
cdr3_length: 18

cdr3_aa: CASSFWGDREFYGYTF
j_call: TRBJ1-2
v_call: TRBV11-2
cdr3_length: 16

cdr3_aa: CASSQGQARHNEQFF
j_call: TRBJ2-1
v_call: TRBV4-3
cdr3_length: 15

cdr3_aa: CASSLKTGVINTEAFF
j_call: TRBJ1-1
v_call: TRBV12-3/TRBV12-4
cdr3_length: 16